The clone carrying this T cell receptor (beta chain) was found a few times. What it recognizes is unknown. Germline V gives CDR1 SQVTM, CDR2 ANQGSEA. CDR3 length: 13 residues. Trimming removed 5 bases from V and 1 base from J; junction bases left unmatched: 4. The sample is drawn from a study of CD8 T cells in ankylosing spondylitis. Overall study results and limits: What appeared characteristic of ankylosing spondylitis blood was a TCR beta motif of fewer than ten highly homologous variants. Relatively rare in peripheral blood, disease-linked clones were also CD8+. Significantly higher representation of disease-linked clones was reported for matched ankylosing spondylitis synovial fluid.

TCRdb recomputed calls from the 5' RACE reads with MiXCR, one row per CDR3 protein. The data hold 300,000 to 400,000 distinct CDR3 sequences, with around 20% observed a single time. Sequenced input: blood, either unsorted or a sorted T cell fraction (not recorded which). The origin of this receptor is a male donor with ankylosing spondylitis or in good health (not recorded which). The J gene is TRBJ2-7, the V gene TRBV29-1, with 8 bases matching TRBD1. The CDR3 loop reads CSVRTGSSYEQYF. The CDR3, as DNA: TGCAGCGTTCGGACAGGGTCTTCCTACGAGCAGTACTTC.